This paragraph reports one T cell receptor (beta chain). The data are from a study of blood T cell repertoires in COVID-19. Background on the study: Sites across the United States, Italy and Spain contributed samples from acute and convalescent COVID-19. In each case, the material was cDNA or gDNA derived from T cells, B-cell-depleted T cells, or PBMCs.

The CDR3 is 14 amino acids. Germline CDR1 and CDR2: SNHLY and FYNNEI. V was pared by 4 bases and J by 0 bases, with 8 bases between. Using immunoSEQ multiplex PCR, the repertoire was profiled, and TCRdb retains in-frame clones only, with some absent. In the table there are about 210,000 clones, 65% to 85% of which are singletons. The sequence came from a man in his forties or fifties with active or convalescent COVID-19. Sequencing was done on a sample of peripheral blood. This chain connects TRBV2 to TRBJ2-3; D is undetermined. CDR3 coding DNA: TGTGCCAGCAGTGCTCTGGGCAGCACAGATACGCAGTATTTT. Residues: CASSALGSTDTQYF. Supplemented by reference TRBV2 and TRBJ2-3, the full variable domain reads EPEVTQTPSHQVTQMGQEVILRCVPISNHLYFYWYRQILGQKVEFLVSFYNNEISEKSEIFDDQFSVERPDGSNFTLKIRSTKLEDSAMYFCASSALGSTDTQYFGPGTRLTVL.